The 10 T cell receptor beta chains below were found in one sample sequenced in a study of cytomegalovirus exposure and HLA in healthy donors. It was with 60 Vbeta and 13 Jbeta primers that the PCR ran. Sequencing used immunoSEQ multiplex PCR; TCRdb keeps in-frame clones, though not all of them. The sample holds some 100,000 clones, under 85% seen once. What was sequenced was PBMCs. Source of these receptors: a man between 35 and 55 years old in good health and CMV-seronegative.

The rearrangement links TRBV7-7 to TRBJ1-4; 10 bases match TRBD1. This CDR3 region has 15 residues. The ends lost 6 bases at V and 4 bases at J; junction bases unmatched: 5. From germline, CDR1 is SSHAT and CDR2 FNYEAQ (reference sequence). CDR3 coding DNA: TGTGCCAGCAGAGACAGGGGGCCCGATAATGAAAAACTGTTTTTT. Translated: CASRDRGPDNEKLFF.

Remarks on this clone: Other DNA variants within this sample encode the same CDR3. The chain has TRBV19 and TRBJ2-3; 12 bases match TRBD2. The ends lost 8 bases at V and 4 bases at J; junction bases unmatched: 4. CDR3 size: 14 residues. CDR1 is LNHDA, CDR2 SQIVND, per germline (reference sequence). This chain's CDR3 is CASAGTSGSDTQYF. The CDR3 bases are TGTGCCAGTGCCGGGACTAGCGGGTCAGATACGCAGTATTTT.

This chain connects TRBV9 to TRBJ1-2; D is perhaps TRBD1 (5 bases). CDR1 and CDR2 (germline): SGDLS, YYNGEE. The CDR3 is 14 residues long. V dropped 4 bases and J dropped 3 bases, with 13 bases sitting between them. CDR3 nucleotides: TGTGCCAGCAGCACCACGCGGGGGGACTATGGCTACACCTTC. It yields the protein CASSTTRGDYGYTF.

This rearrangement joins TRBV10-1 to TRBJ2-3, with TRBD1 matching 11 bases. Germline V gene lookup returns CDR1 WNHNN and CDR2 SYGVQD (reference sequence). V lost 6 bases, J lost 3 bases, and 5 bases stayed unmatched. The CDR3 is 15 residues long. The CDR3 reads CASRRTGGGTDTQYF. The CDR3 coding sequence is TGCGCCAGCAGGAGGACAGGGGGCGGGACAGATACGCAGTATTTT.

The chain employs TRBV6-1 and TRBJ1-1, with D tentatively TRBD1 (6 bases). This CDR3 spans 14 amino acids. Germline V gene data show CDR1 as MNHNS and CDR2 as SASEGT. V lost 2 bases to trimming and J lost 5 bases, with 12 bases between them. The CDR3, as DNA: TGTGCCAGCAGTGAATTGGCAGGGGCGACTGAAGCTTTCTTT. This sequence encodes CASSELAGATEAFF.

This chain joins TRBV4-1 and TRBJ2-2; TRBD2 aligns across 7 bases. The V gene end was trimmed by 6 bases and the J gene end by 5 bases; junction bases not matched to a gene: 6. This CDR3 is 14 amino acids long. The germline gives CDR1 MGHRA, CDR2 YSYEKL. This CDR3 reads CASRRPGGTGELFF. DNA of the CDR3: TGCGCCAGCAGACGACCCGGGGGGACCGGGGAGCTGTTTTTT.

This clone was observed a handful of times. V usage is TRBV7-6 and J usage is TRBJ2-2; 10 bases are a match to TRBD1. V shed 5 bases, J shed 6 bases, and the junction held 6 bases outside the gene matches. The germline V gene has CDR1 SGHVS and CDR2 FNYEAQ. This CDR3 spans 15 amino acids. The CDR3 DNA reads as TGTGCCAGCAGCCCCGGGACAGGGGAGGCCGGGGAGCTGTTTTTT. Encoded protein: CASSPGTGEAGELFF.

The rearrangement uses TRBV6-5 and TRBJ1-1; the D gene is possibly TRBD1 (5 bases). The CDR3 covers 16 residues. Germline V gene lookup returns CDR1 MNHEY and CDR2 SVGAGI. V lost 4 bases to trimming and J lost 5 bases, with 20 bases between them. The CDR3 sequence: CASSWGSGRGGTEAFF. CDR3 in DNA: TGTGCCAGCAGTTGGGGGAGCGGGAGGGGAGGGACTGAAGCTTTCTTT.

For this clone: Other DNA sequences from this sample encode an identical CDR3 as well. The rearrangement uses TRBV7-9 and TRBJ2-5; possibly TRBD2 for D (5 bases). CDR3 length: 14 amino acids. The germline V gene encodes CDR1 SEHNR and CDR2 FQNEAQ (reference sequence). V gave up 5 bases and J gave up 1 base, with 11 bases separating them. The CDR3 region is CASSLGLAQETQYF. In DNA form, the CDR3 reads TGTGCCAGCAGCCTCGGACTCGCCCAAGAGACCCAGTACTTC.

The chain couples TRBV5-1 to TRBJ2-1; TRBD1 aligns across 7 bases. Trimming took 3 bases from V and 5 from J; bases not matched to a gene: 5. From germline, CDR1 is SGHRS and CDR2 YFSETQ. This CDR3 has 14 amino acids. The CDR3 DNA reads TGCGCCAGCAGCTCTTACAGGGGAAACAATGAGCAGTTCTTC. Translation: CASSSYRGNNEQFF.